What follows describes a single T cell receptor beta chain. Its antigen specificity is not known. Per-base quality was not reported, and no clone a single base away is much larger than it. The cohort was made up of 650 to 700 healthy bone marrow donors. At the time of sampling, all cohort members were nominally healthy, though unrecorded immune exposures were likely present. The donor tested CMV seronegative and was one of the 352 seronegative cohort members. A peripheral blood sample was collected from each donor, and TCR beta sequencing was performed on peripheral blood mononuclear cells. Genomic DNA extraction from the blood cell samples was performed with the Qiagen DNeasy Blood Extraction Kit. This sample stems from a study of cytomegalovirus exposure and HLA in healthy donors (dated by TCRdb to about 2017). Study-wide context: An earlier analysis of 587 of the donors reported about 280 Gb of sequence data and 90 million to 120 million unique TCR beta sequences obtained from approximately 180 million T cells. Roughly 300 gigabases of sequencing data and around 80 million unique TCR sequences made up an early release that covered under 750 HLA-typed donors. The genetic ancestry cluster associated with self-reported Caucasian donors included over 65% of the roughly 390 genotyped donors. The study aimed to test whether signatures of past pathogen exposure could be identified by cataloging public T cell receptors. The T cell repertoires of 670 or so subjects were profiled by immunosequencing and related to cytomegalovirus serostatus. Along with the approximately 670-subject first cohort, a separate validation cohort of some 130 different subjects was used. The study combined high-throughput TCR immunosequencing, statistical association of individual TCRs with disease status, and machine learning to predict cytomegalovirus infection status. A later analysis re-analyzed previously published TCR beta repertoires from 660 or so donors and added high-resolution HLA genotyping to study TCR occurrence patterns. Rather than drawing on any new phenotypic data, the later analysis identified candidate immune exposures from TCR beta sequences and the way those sequences occurred across donors. An earlier analysis of about 600 of the donors used high-throughput TCR beta sequencing to judge whether each TCR beta V gene segment behaved as functional or pseudogenic. Donor age, sex, ethnicity and CMV serostatus were compiled alongside the repertoire data. In a later genetic analysis, genome-wide SNP genotypes for about 65% of the roughly 700 donors were used, and that subset was treated as a discovery cohort. All discovery cohort repertoires had been generated on a single sequencing platform. HLA typing included class I and class II loci at four-digit resolution. The number of donors typed differed by locus, with roughly 620-630 for A, B, C, DRB1 and DQB1, around 560 for DQA1, 600 to 610 for DPA1, and under 490 for DPB1. Several DR-DQ haplotypes were treated as single units for association and clustering because of strong linkage in the cohort. Among some 410 genotyped donors of the cohort, an average of about 240,000 unique TCR beta nucleotide sequences was sequenced per donor, of which about 18% were non-productive.

Preparation of the library involved the immunoSEQ multiplex PCR assay. For the multiplex PCR, a mixture combining 60 forward primers for TCR Vbeta segments and 13 reverse primers for TCR Jbeta segments was used. The CDR3 region of rearranged TCR beta genes was amplified from genomic DNA with a multiplex PCR assay. The amplified TCR beta libraries were sequenced on the Illumina HiSeq System as 87-base-pair reads. The original methods were these. A later analysis counted around 72 million unique TCR beta chains across the 550 to 700 repertoires, and roughly 11 million of these chains were shared by at least two donors. A nearest-neighbor algorithm error-corrected the raw reads and collapsed the reads into unique sequences, merging closely related sequences to remove PCR and sequencing errors. V, D and J gene segments were assigned by aligning CDR3 sequences to IMGT reference sequences. For a sequence to be retained, a match of at least six nucleotides was required to both a V gene segment and a J gene segment. A rearrangement counted as productive if the CDR3 had no stop codons and remained in frame with V and J, and every other rearrangement counted as non-productive. Following IMGT convention, CDR3 was defined as the stretch from the second conserved V-encoded cysteine to the conserved J-encoded phenylalanine. The earlier analysis of some 600 of the donors excluded sequences that lacked an unambiguous match to a single V gene segment. In an earlier analysis of some 590 of the donors, V segments were called functional above 56.7% productive rearrangements and were called segregating when the between-donor standard deviation exceeded 5%. To diagnose cytomegalovirus status from the catalog of TCR beta chain sequences, a statistical classification framework was built. In a later analysis, V and J genes were assigned by comparing TCR nucleotide sequences against IMGT/GENE-DB human TR gene sequences. In a later analysis, CDR3 sequences and most-parsimonious VDJ recombination scenarios were assigned using the TCRdist pipeline. A later analysis defined each TCR beta chain by its CDR3 amino acid sequence plus V-gene family, and excluded reads lacking a unique V-gene family. As a way to deal with suspected cross-contamination and a sequencing artifact, a later analysis dropped 592 nucleotide sequences that were highly shared and had low generation probability. A later analysis calculated a clonal expansion index for each public chain from normalized within-repertoire ranks of inferred template counts. In a later analysis, generation probabilities were computed using a VDJ recombination model fitted to out-of-frame rearrangements, and the results were checked against IGoR. In a later analysis, hypergeometric tests were used to score TCR-TCR, TCR-HLA and TCR-CMV co-occurrence, with a repertoire-size bias correction applied to TCR pairs. A later analysis estimated false discovery rates by permuting HLA or CMV assignments 20 times. In a later analysis, co-occurring TCRs were grouped using DBSCAN, and TCRdist sequence similarity was added for clustering within HLA-allele-positive subsets. Co-occurrence clustering excluded repertoires with fewer than 30,000 or more than 120,000 public chains, plus five with anomalous nucleotide sharing. TCRdb's version of the immuneACCESS table is confined to in-frame rearrangements and falls short of the full clone set. An unresolved V gene accounts for under half of the shortfall where checked; the remainder is of unknown origin. Clone size and V and J calls were adopted from that table, with D and trimming inferred from the DNA. This sample lists around 110,000 clones; roughly 72% were detected once. The ten largest make up about 8% of the sample.

The CDR3, from cysteine to phenylalanine, totals 17 residues. Only CDR3 DNA is held: 51 bases, read in frame from base 1. The germline V gene (reference sequence) sets CDR1 to LNHDA and CDR2 to SQIVND. Between the V and J ends, shortened by 4 bases and 1 base respectively, the junction contains 17 bases. Results the study describes overall, beyond this receptor: Cytomegalovirus status was reported to be diagnosed by the classifier with high specificity and sensitivity in both the original and validation cohorts. A total of roughly 160 TCR beta chains were listed by the study as associated with cytomegalovirus. A later genetic analysis associated a missense DCLRE1C variant with V-gene and J-gene trimming of TCR beta chains, and an independent cohort replicated the association. The presence/absence analyses assumed that sequencing depth was roughly uniform across donors, and that assumption may not be true. In vitro tests confirmed that a few of the cytomegalovirus-associated TCR beta chains recognize cytomegalovirus antigens. Some IMGT-functional V segments, including TRBV6-2 and TRBV6-3, could not be distinguished by the 87-base-pair reads and were therefore excluded. Most TCR sequences were seen in very few donors, while some public TCRs were found in many individuals. Correlated functional status among segregating V segments might reflect linkage disequilibrium, but an unknown experimental factor could not be ruled out. Because HLA typing was unavailable for some donors at each locus, only the typed subset was used in association tests. A later analysis associated some 17,000 TCR beta sequences with specific HLA alleles at a false discovery rate of 0.05. When HLA alleles, especially DR and DQ, strongly co-occurred, TCR associations were difficult to assign to individual alleles. This cohort had only TCR beta chains sequenced, and the lack of alpha or paired-chain data limited which features could be detected. A later analysis reported that several top co-occurrence clusters appeared linked to parvovirus B19, influenza, CMV and Epstein-Barr virus. The authors suggested that the approach could potentially be generalized to other disease states and immunological phenotypes. In a later genetic analysis, fewer N-insertions in productive TCRs were reported among donors in an Asian-associated ancestry cluster than the 666-donor mean. In a later analysis, TCR association rates were found to vary across HLA loci, with the most associated TCRs seen for DRB1 alleles and the fewest for HLA-C alleles. Because counts were too low, approximately 18 rarely observed V segments, including chromosome 9 orphons, were excluded from the earlier analysis of a few hundred of the donors. Compared with equally common non-associated chains, HLA-associated TCR beta chains in a later analysis were more clonally expanded and had lower generation probabilities. The sequencing pipeline was judged likely to have produced a cluster of highly shared sequence variants as a technical artifact. In an earlier analysis of 587 of the donors, most TCR beta V segments appeared in productive rearrangements about 87% or about 30% of the time, broadly matching IMGT annotations. A further reported finding was that TCR beta sequences accurately predicted the HLA-A and HLA-B alleles for most subjects in the first cohort. The only immune exposure information available for the cohort was CMV serostatus. Most CMV-associated TCR beta chains appeared to be HLA-restricted in a later analysis, and the HLA associations seemed to be driven largely by CMV exposure.

This chain joins TRBV19 to TRBJ2-1, with the D gene uncertain. The sequence derives from a man in his thirties or forties in good health and CMV-seronegative. The sample was PBMCs. The CDR3 protein: CASSTTFPVRSYNEQFF. The DNA reads as follows: TGTGCCAGTAGTACCACCTTTCCCGTCCGGTCCTACAATGAGCAGTTCTTC.